The 28 T cell receptor beta chains reported below all come from one sample, sequenced in a study of neoadjuvant anti-PD-1 for oral cavity cancer. Some clones are missing from TCRdb's copy, which holds only in-frame ones; the method was immunoSEQ multiplex PCR. In the table there are fewer than 20,000 clones, roughly 72% of which are singletons. The source was PBMCs, collected before nivolumab (anti-PD-1) treatment. Every receptor here comes from a person aged 35-80 years with oral cavity squamous cell carcinoma.

This clone was seen once. The chain links TRBV11-2 to TRBJ1-4; a weak D match, TRBD1 (5 bases). The CDR3 consists of 15 residues. Trimming removed 3 bases from V and 4 bases from J, with 12 bases in between. In germline, CDR1 is SGHAT, CDR2 FQNNGV. CDR3 protein: CASSFNDRNNEKLFF. CDR3 in DNA: TGTGCCAGCAGCTTTAATGACAGAAATAATGAAAAACTGTTTTTT.

The V and J genes are TRBV21-1 and TRBJ2-7; the D segment call TRBD1 is taken from the table without a DNA check. TRBV21-1 is annotated as a pseudogene. This CDR3 has 15 residues. This chain's CDR3 is CASSKRVNRGGEQYF. In nucleotides, the CDR3 is TGTGCCAGCAGCAAACGGGTGAACAGGGGTGGCGAGCAGTACTTC.

This clone was counted once. V and J are TRBV11-2 and TRBJ1-1; D unresolved. V lost 0 bases and J 0 bases, leaving 11 bases between the germline ends. This CDR3 is built from 16 residues. Looked up from germline, CDR1 is SGHAT and CDR2 is FQNNGV. The CDR3 loop is CASSLDNDLMNTEAFF. The CDR3 coding sequence is TGTGCCAGCAGCTTAGATAACGACCTCATGAACACTGAAGCTTTCTTT.

The chain combines TRBV5-6 with TRBJ2-7; 9 nucleotides align to TRBD1. Trimming cost V 5 bases and J 3 bases; bases outside gene matches: 9. The CDR3 length is 15 residues. Germline CDR1 reads SGHDT; CDR2 reads YYEEEE. The CDR3 DNA is TGTGCCAGCAGACCAGCCGGGACAGGGAGCTACGAGCAGTACTTC. It yields the protein CASRPAGTGSYEQYF. The full variable domain, in which reference TRBV5-6 and TRBJ2-7 provide the parts outside the CDR3, is DAGVTQSPTHLIKTRGQQVTLRCSPKSGHDTVSWYQQALGQGPQFIFQYYEEEERQRGNFPDRFSGHQFPNYSSELNVNALLLGDSALYLCASRPAGTGSYEQYFGPGTRLTVT.

The chain uses TRBV5-6 and TRBJ2-3, with 9 nucleotides matching TRBD2. From germline, CDR1 is SGHDT and CDR2 YYEEEE. Unmatched junction bases numbered 6, after V lost 4 bases and J lost 3 bases. CDR3 size: 15 residues. CDR3 in DNA: TGTGCCAGCAGCCTAGCGGGAATTAGGACAGATACGCAGTATTTT. It yields the protein CASSLAGIRTDTQYF.

The chain links TRBV27 to TRBJ1-4; 10 bases match TRBD1. Trimming cost V 6 bases and J 7 bases; bases outside gene matches: 8. The germline V gene has CDR1 MNHEY and CDR2 SMNVEV (reference sequence). The CDR3 consists of 15 residues. CDR3 DNA: TGTGCCAGCAGATCCTTTGGGACAGGGGCTGAAAAACTGTTTTTT. Protein: CASRSFGTGAEKLFF.

The gene calls are TRBV28 and TRBJ1-4, with a tentative D call TRBD1 (6 bases). Germline V lookup: CDR1 MDHEN, CDR2 SYDVKM. The ends were cut back, 6 bases at V and 7 bases at J, with 18 bases in the middle. This CDR3 spans 15 amino acids. In DNA form, the CDR3 reads TGTGCCAGCAGAGGGATTGTAGGGACATTTGAAAAACTGTTTTTT. Protein product: CASRGIVGTFEKLFF.

The V gene is TRBV4-2, the J gene TRBJ2-5; perhaps TRBD2 as D (6 bases). The germline V gene has CDR1 LGHNA and CDR2 YNFKEQ. The CDR3 totals 14 residues. Trimming removed 0 bases from V and 9 bases from J, with 14 bases in between. CDR3 coding DNA: TGTGCCAGCAGCCAAGAAGAGGGACTCTTCCCCCAGTACTTC. It is translated as CASSQEEGLFPQYF.

This rearrangement joins TRBV7-3 to TRBJ2-1; D is possibly TRBD1 (6 bases). The CDR3 runs to 12 residues. CDR1 SGHTA and CDR2 FQGTGA come from the germline V gene. Deletions cut 4 bases from V and 9 bases from J, with 10 bases between. The CDR3 coding sequence is TGTGCCAGCAGCTCGCAGGGGTCTGAGCAGTTCTTC. Its protein is CASSSQGSEQFF.

The rearrangement links TRBV7-9 to TRBJ1-1; D remains ambiguous. CDR3 length: 12 amino acids. The ends were cut back, 1 base at V and 10 bases at J, with 10 bases in the middle. Germline assignment: CDR1 SEHNR and CDR2 FQNEAQ (reference sequence). The CDR3 protein is CASSLDSPGAFF. In DNA form, the CDR3 reads TGTGCCAGCAGCTTAGATAGCCCGGGAGCTTTCTTT.

The CDR3: CASSQDPGTVGQPQHF. The CDR3, as DNA: TGCGCCAGCAGCCAAGATCCCGGGACAGTAGGTCAGCCCCAGCATTTT. The chain employs TRBV4-1 and TRBJ1-5, with 7 bases identical to TRBD1. The V segment lost 0 bases and the J segment 6 bases; nucleotides outside the gene matches: 8. The CDR3 has 16 residues. Germline V CDR1 and CDR2: MGHRA, YSYEKL.

This clone has only one observation. CDR3 DNA sequence: TGTGCCAGCAGCTTGGGAGGGGGCCAAAACTCCTACGAGCAGTACTTC. Encoded protein: CASSLGGGQNSYEQYF. The chain is built from TRBV5-4 and TRBJ2-7, with TRBD1 identical over 7 bases. CDR1 and CDR2 from the germline V gene are SGHNT and YYREEE (reference sequence). V lost 0 bases, J lost 0 bases, and 6 bases stayed unmatched. The CDR3 has 16 amino acids.

This chain links TRBV6-5 with TRBJ1-4; no firm D call. Deletions cut 4 bases from V and 5 bases from J, with 8 bases between. This CDR3 region has 13 residues. Germline V gene sequence: CDR1 MNHEY, CDR2 SVGAGI. The CDR3 loop is CASSFGRNEKLFF. The DNA for the CDR3 is TGTGCCAGCAGTTTTGGGCGGAATGAAAAACTGTTTTTT.

The chain links TRBV2 to TRBJ2-5; D is ambiguous. V lost 4 bases to trimming and J lost 4 bases, with 10 bases between them. The CDR3 totals 13 residues. CDR1 and CDR2 from the germline V gene are SNHLY and FYNNEI. The CDR3 is CASSGRVGETQYF. CDR3 nucleotides: TGTGCCAGCAGTGGCCGTGTAGGAGAGACCCAGTACTTC.

The sample holds one count of this clone. V gene TRBV29-1 combines with J gene TRBJ2-1; D uncertain. The CDR3 is made up of 13 amino acids. Trimming left V 8 bases short and J 9 bases short, with 20 bases between. Germline values: CDR1 SQVTM, CDR2 ANQGSEA. CDR3 bases: TGCAGCATCCTTGATGACCGGTTAAGTGAGCAGTTCTTC. This translates into CSILDDRLSEQFF.

The sample holds a few counts of this clone. V gene TRBV30 combines with J gene TRBJ1-5; TRBD1 agrees at 9 bases. Germline V lookup: CDR1 GTSNPN, CDR2 SVGIG (reference sequence). V was pared by 3 bases and J by 7 bases, with 7 bases of the junction left unmatched. The CDR3 totals 14 residues. The CDR3 nucleotides read TGTGCCTGGAGCCCGGGACAGGGTAGCCAGCCCCAGCATTTT. Translating it yields CAWSPGQGSQPQHF.

The chain is built from TRBV19 and TRBJ1-5, with a tentative D call TRBD1 (6 bases). With 4 bases removed from V and 6 bases from J, the gap between germline ends came to 22 bases. This CDR3 has 17 residues. Germline V lookup: CDR1 LNHDA, CDR2 SQIVND (reference sequence). CDR3 in DNA: TGTGCCAGTAGTAAAATGGGGGGACACAGGGATGGTCAGCCCCAGCATTTT. Protein product: CASSKMGGHRDGQPQHF. The full variable domain, its missing parts supplied by reference TRBV19 and TRBJ1-5, is DGGITQSPKYLFRKEGQNVTLSCEQNLNHDAMYWYRQDPGQGLRLIYYSQIVNDFQKGDIAEGYSVSREKKESFPLTVTSAQKNPTAFYLCASSKMGGHRDGQPQHFGDGTRLSIL.

The J gene is TRBJ2-7, the V gene TRBV9, with D tentatively TRBD1 (6 bases). CDR1 SGDLS and CDR2 YYNGEE come from the germline V gene. The CDR3 is 13 amino acids. With 4 bases removed from V and 2 bases from J, the gap between germline ends came to 10 bases. This chain's CDR3 is CASSPGEAYEQYF. CDR3 DNA: TGTGCCAGCAGCCCAGGGGAAGCCTACGAGCAGTACTTC.

The V gene is TRBV7-3, the J gene TRBJ2-1; D possibly corresponds to TRBD2 (6 bases). Germline V lookup: CDR1 SGHTA, CDR2 FQGTGA. The length of the CDR3 is 14 residues. The V end lost 2 bases, the J end lost 5 bases, and 10 bases lay between the germline ends. This CDR3 reads CASSLRGGNNEQFF. The CDR3 nucleotides read TGTGCCAGCAGCTTACGCGGCGGGAACAATGAGCAGTTCTTC.

This rearrangement joins TRBV7-9 to TRBJ2-2; D remains ambiguous. CDR3 size: 13 residues. The germline V and J ends were trimmed by 4 bases and 5 bases, with 8 bases remaining between them. Germline V gene data show CDR1 as SEHNR and CDR2 as FQNEAQ (reference sequence). CDR3 sequence: CASSYQATGELFF. In nucleotides, the CDR3 is TGTGCCAGCAGCTACCAGGCGACCGGGGAGCTGTTTTTT.

This clone was observed a single time. The V and J genes are TRBV19 and TRBJ1-3; a possible D gene is TRBD1 (6 bases). CDR3 length: 15 residues. The V and J ends lost 6 bases and 3 bases respectively, with 15 bases between them. Looked up from germline, CDR1 is LNHDA and CDR2 is SQIVND (reference sequence). CDR3 in amino acids: CASSPDSAIGNTIYF. The CDR3, as DNA: TGTGCCAGTAGCCCGGACAGCGCTATTGGAAACACCATATATTTT.

The chain recombines TRBV5-1 with TRBJ2-3; D is undetermined. V lost 2 bases and J 2 bases, leaving 3 bases between the germline ends. This CDR3 is 12 amino acids long. CDR1 is SGHRS and CDR2 is YFSETQ in the germline V gene. CDR3 in amino acids: CASSFNTDTQYF. For the CDR3, the DNA is TGCGCCAGCAGCTTTAACACAGATACGCAGTATTTT. The full variable domain, its missing parts supplied by reference TRBV5-1 and TRBJ2-3, is KAGVTQTPRYLIKTRGQQVTLSCSPISGHRSVSWYQQTPGQGLQFLFEYFSETQRNKGNFPGRFSGRQFSNSRSEMNVSTLELGDSALYLCASSFNTDTQYFGPGTRLTVL.

The J gene is TRBJ2-7, the V gene TRBV19; D perhaps matches TRBD1 (5 bases). Germline CDR1 reads LNHDA; CDR2 reads SQIVND (reference sequence). V was clipped by 8 bases and J by 0 bases, with 11 bases between them. The CDR3 covers 13 residues. CDR3 DNA: TGTGCCAGTTCTTGGGGCTACTCCTACGAGCAGTACTTC. It yields the protein CASSWGYSYEQYF.

This chain links TRBV29-1 with TRBJ2-3; D ambiguous. Looked up from germline, CDR1 is SQVTM and CDR2 is ANQGSEA. The CDR3 consists of 14 residues. Trimming left V 6 bases short and J 2 bases short, with 15 bases between. The CDR3 region is CSVYYTLNTDTQYF. The CDR3 DNA follows: TGCAGCGTCTATTATACGCTCAACACAGATACGCAGTATTTT.

This clone was detected only a few times. The chain is built from TRBV7-9 and TRBJ1-5, with 7 bases fitting TRBD1. Unmatched junction bases numbered 2, after V lost 5 bases and J lost 1 base. CDR3 length: 14 amino acids. Germline loops: CDR1 SEHNR, CDR2 FQNEAQ (reference sequence). DNA of the CDR3: TGTGCCAGCAGCCCAGGGGGAAGCAATCAGCCCCAGCATTTT. It is translated as CASSPGGSNQPQHF.

The rearrangement links TRBV5-1 to TRBJ2-3; the match to TRBD2 covers 9 bases. V dropped 4 bases and J dropped 3; count of bases not matched to a gene: 3. The germline CDR1 and CDR2 sequences are SGHRS and YFSETQ. This CDR3 contains 14 residues. The CDR3 sequence: CASSRAGGTDTQYF. CDR3 bases: TGCGCCAGCAGCAGGGCGGGAGGGACAGATACGCAGTATTTT.

CDR3 DNA sequence: TGTGCCAGCAGTTGGCGGGAGGTCGGGGAGCTGTTTTTT. Residues: CASSWREVGELFF. The V gene is TRBV27, the J gene TRBJ2-2; 8 bases fit TRBD2. Trimming removed 4 bases from V and 7 bases from J; junction bases left unmatched: 2. The CDR3 has 13 amino acids. CDR1 and CDR2 from the germline V gene are MNHEY and SMNVEV (reference sequence).

The chain joins TRBV7-3 to TRBJ2-1, with 11 bases identical to TRBD2. Germline V gene sequence: CDR1 SGHTA, CDR2 FQGTGA. V lost 0 bases to trimming and J lost 8 bases; unmatched junction nucleotides: 3. This CDR3 has 15 residues. The CDR3 region has the DNA TGTGCCAGCAGCTTAACGACTAGCGGGAACCATGAGCAGTTCTTC. It is translated as CASSLTTSGNHEQFF.